This record looks at one T cell receptor beta chain sequence and its context. Original handling: Reference gene primer amplification yielded estimated nucleated cell counts. Produced via immunoSEQ multiplex PCR; TCRdb's table is partial and in-frame only. Clone size and the V and J calls come from that table; the DNA yielded D and trimming. The table lists around 300,000 clones, about 89% of them singletons. CDR3 length equals 15 residues. Germline V CDR1 and CDR2: LNHNV, YYDKDF (reference sequence). V was trimmed by 1 base and J by 0 bases, leaving 7 bases between them. This entry belongs to a study of blood T cell repertoires in COVID-19. About the research overall: Sites across the United States, Italy and Spain contributed samples from acute and convalescent COVID-19. The cDNA or gDNA used as material had been derived from T cells, B-cell-depleted T cells, or PBMCs.

Sequenced: peripheral blood. This chain links TRBV15 with TRBJ1-3; D remains ambiguous. This clonotype originated in a man aged 50 to 59 with acute or convalescent COVID-19. The CDR3 protein is CATSRGEISGNTIYF. As DNA, the CDR3 is TGTGCCACCAGCAGAGGGGAGATCTCTGGAAACACCATATATTTT.